A selection of T cell receptor beta chains follows, all from one sample in a study of cytomegalovirus exposure and HLA in healthy donors. The repertoire was sequenced with immunoSEQ multiplex PCR; TCRdb's copy has only in-frame clones and lacks some. The table lists around 140,000 clones, about 61% of them singletons. Material: PBMCs. All receptors come from a woman aged 40 to 49 in good health and CMV-seronegative. CDR3s include the opening cysteine and the closing phenylalanine or tryptophan. The D gene is left open where the match is weak. Clone size is not always given. Where it is, it says once, few, many or a class for expanded clones.

TRBV9	TRBJ2-3	NA	NA	CASSAAGGGVTDTQYF	TGTGCCAGCAGCGCAGCAGGTGGCGGGGTGACAGATACGCAGTATTTT
TRBV7-3	TRBJ1-4	NA	once	CASSLMGRGDEKLFF	TGTGCCAGCAGCTTAATGGGCAGGGGAGATGAAAAACTGTTTTTT
TRBV7-7	TRBJ2-1	TRBD1	NA	CASSADRGYEQFF	TGTGCCAGCAGCGCGGACAGGGGCTATGAGCAGTTCTTC
TRBV7-8	TRBJ1-1	NA	few	CASRVRWSTEAFF	TGTGCCAGCAGAGTAAGGTGGAGCACTGAAGCTTTCTTT
TRBV9	TRBJ2-2	NA	NA	CASSVGSFLNTGELFF	TGTGCCAGCAGCGTAGGTTCCTTTCTGAACACCGGGGAGCTGTTTTTT
TRBV7-2	TRBJ1-5	TRBD1	once	CASSRQGAQPQHF	TGTGCCAGCAGCCGACAGGGGGCTCAGCCCCAGCATTTT
TRBV12-5	TRBJ1-3	NA	NA	CASGPNFGEGTIYF	TGTGCTAGTGGCCCAAATTTTGGGGAGGGCACCATATATTTT
TRBV30	TRBJ2-1	TRBD2	NA	CAWSVAGGRNEQFF	TGTGCCTGGAGTGTAGCGGGGGGGCGGAATGAGCAGTTCTTC
TRBV7-9	TRBJ2-6	TRBD1	NA	CASSTGQGLSSGANVLTF	TGTGCCAGCAGCACCGGACAGGGTTTGAGCTCTGGGGCCAACGTCCTGACTTTC
TRBV10-3	TRBJ1-2	NA	NA	CAISESSGQGYTF	TGTGCCATCAGTGAGTCGTCAGGTCAAGGCTACACCTTC
TRBV4-2	TRBJ2-1	NA	NA	CASSGARARQFF	TGTGCCAGCAGCGGAGCCAGGGCCCGGCAGTTCTTC
TRBV29-1	TRBJ1-4	TRBD1	NA	CSVGGGAGEKLFF	TGCAGCGTTGGAGGGGGCGCGGGGGAAAAACTGTTTTTT
TRBV5-4	TRBJ1-2	TRBD1	once	CASLGQGTYGYTF	TGTGCCAGCCTGGGACAGGGTACCTATGGCTACACCTTC
TRBV9	TRBJ2-2	TRBD1	NA	CASSVRGDRDTGELFF	TGTGCCAGCAGCGTCAGGGGGGACAGGGACACCGGGGAGCTGTTTTTT
TRBV2	TRBJ1-1	NA	medium-sized	CASSEERGTEAFF	TGTGCCAGCAGTGAAGAACGGGGTACTGAAGCTTTCTTT
TRBV11-1	TRBJ1-1	TRBD1	NA	CASSLTGDGTEAFF	TGTGCCAGCAGCTTAACAGGGGACGGCACTGAAGCTTTCTTT
TRBV27	TRBJ2-7	NA	few	CASSLQEAGPYEQYF	TGTGCCAGCAGTTTACAGGAGGCAGGACCCTACGAGCAGTACTTC
TRBV27	TRBJ1-2	NA	NA	CASSPLPLHSGDRDYGYTF	TGTGCCAGCAGTCCTCTACCCTTACACTCAGGGGATAGGGACTATGGCTACACCTTC
TRBV4-3	TRBJ1-2	NA	few	CASSQDRSFVYGYTF	TGCGCCAGCAGCCAAGATCGGAGCTTCGTCTATGGCTACACCTTC
TRBV28	TRBJ2-2	NA	few	CASNFLSTGELFF	TGTGCCAGCAATTTTCTTAGCACCGGGGAGCTGTTTTTT
TRBV7-9	TRBJ2-5	NA	once	CASSSQETQYF	TGTGCCAGCAGCTCACAAGAGACCCAGTACTTC
TRBV11-2	TRBJ2-7	TRBD2	NA	CASSLGGLAFPYEQYF	TGTGCCAGCAGCTTAGGGGGACTAGCTTTCCCCTACGAGCAGTACTTC
TRBV6-4	TRBJ2-2	TRBD2	NA	CASSTGTSGTGELFF	TGTGCCAGCAGTACCGGGACTAGCGGGACCGGGGAGCTGTTTTTT
TRBV28	TRBJ1-5	NA	NA	CASSGLGDQPQHF	TGTGCCAGCAGTGGGTTAGGGGATCAGCCCCAGCATTTT
TRBV11-2	TRBJ1-2	NA	NA	CASSPSPGVNYGYTF	TGTGCCAGCAGCCCCAGTCCAGGGGTCAACTATGGCTACACCTTC
TRBV2	TRBJ2-7	NA	once	CASTEGGSSYEQYF	TGTGCCAGCACCGAGGGGGGGAGCTCCTACGAGCAGTACTTC
TRBV7-2	TRBJ1-1	NA	once	CASSPGIGRGAFF	TGTGCCAGCAGCCCCGGGATAGGGCGGGGAGCTTTCTTT
TRBV30	TRBJ1-5	NA	NA	CAWSPGGQPQHF	TGTGCCTGGAGTCCGGGAGGTCAGCCCCAGCATTTT
TRBV7-7	TRBJ2-2	TRBD2	few	CASSFGGGAGELFF	TGTGCCAGCAGCTTCGGCGGGGGGGCCGGGGAGCTGTTTTTT
TRBV7-9	TRBJ2-7	NA	NA	CASSPSRGRDQREQYF	TGTGCCAGCAGCCCCTCTAGGGGAAGAGACCAGAGGGAGCAGTACTTC
TRBV4-1	TRBJ1-5	TRBD1	NA	CASSQGQTGGNQPQHF	TGCGCCAGCAGCCAGGGCCAGACAGGGGGCAATCAGCCCCAGCATTTT
TRBV2	TRBJ1-4	NA	NA	CASIIHATNEKLFF	TGTGCCAGCATTATACATGCAACTAATGAAAAACTGTTTTTT
TRBV11-2	TRBJ2-5	NA	NA	CASSLQQETQYF	TGTGCCAGCAGCTTGCAGCAAGAGACCCAGTACTTC
TRBV5-1	TRBJ2-3	TRBD2	few	CASSLDRLAGGTDTQYF	TGCGCCAGCAGCTTGGACCGACTAGCGGGGGGAACAGATACGCAGTATTTT
TRBV7-9	TRBJ2-2	TRBD2	NA	CASSLGIGTSGFNTGELFF	TGTGCCAGCAGCTTAGGCATAGGGACTAGCGGGTTCAACACCGGGGAGCTGTTTTTT
TRBV14	TRBJ1-1	TRBD1	NA	CASSKKQGATEAFF	TGTGCCAGCAGCAAAAAACAGGGGGCCACTGAAGCTTTCTTT
TRBV9	TRBJ1-1	NA	NA	CASSLQGAEAFF	TGTGCCAGCAGCTTACAAGGGGCTGAAGCTTTCTTT
TRBV9	TRBJ2-2	NA	NA	CASSAGPLGGGNTGELFF	TGTGCCAGCAGCGCAGGACCCTTAGGGGGGGGGAACACCGGGGAGCTGTTTTTT
TRBV4-1	TRBJ2-7	TRBD1	once	CASSQAGTGLYEQYF	TGCGCCAGCAGCCAGGCCGGGACAGGGCTCTACGAGCAGTACTTC
TRBV7-2	TRBJ1-1	TRBD1	few	CASSLVAGGNTEAFF	TGTGCCAGCAGCTTAGTGGCAGGGGGGAACACTGAAGCTTTCTTT
TRBV5-1	TRBJ2-2	TRBD1	NA	CASSPGQAGAGELFF	TGCGCCAGCAGCCCCGGACAGGCAGGGGCCGGGGAGCTGTTTTTT
TRBV6-1	TRBJ1-2	NA	NA	CASTQGTNYGYTF	TGTGCCAGCACACAGGGAACTAACTATGGCTACACCTTC
TRBV7-2	TRBJ1-2	NA	NA	CASSLVPLPQGGGYGYTF	TGTGCCAGCAGCTTAGTGCCCTTACCCCAGGGAGGGGGGTATGGCTACACCTTC
TRBV9	TRBJ1-1	NA	NA	CASSVTMNTEAFF	TGTGCCAGCAGCGTTACTATGAACACTGAAGCTTTCTTT
TRBV29-1	TRBJ2-2	NA	NA	CSVDGGTGELFF	TGCAGCGTTGATGGCGGGACCGGGGAGCTGTTTTTT
TRBV5-6	TRBJ2-5	NA	NA	CASSSGEETQYF	TGTGCCAGCTCATCGGGGGAAGAGACCCAGTACTTC
TRBV28	TRBJ2-3	NA	NA	CASSQEGWSDTQYF	TGTGCCAGCTCTCAGGAAGGTTGGTCAGATACGCAGTATTTT
TRBV10-3	TRBJ2-1	TRBD1	once	CAIRDRADEQFF	TGTGCCATCAGGGACAGGGCCGATGAGCAGTTCTTC
TRBV7-9	TRBJ1-2	TRBD1	NA	CASSLARDSDGYTF	TGTGCCAGCAGCTTAGCGCGGGACAGCGATGGCTACACCTTC
TRBV4-1	TRBJ2-3	TRBD2	NA	CASSQDTSGGRTDTQYF	TGCGCCAGCAGCCAAGATACTAGCGGGGGTCGCACAGATACGCAGTATTTT
TRBV18	TRBJ1-1	NA	NA	CASSISDSGNTEAFF	TGTGCCAGCTCAATATCGGACAGTGGGAACACTGAAGCTTTCTTT
TRBV9	TRBJ1-4	TRBD1	NA	CASSPQGGQGPTNEKLFF	TGTGCCAGCAGCCCCCAGGGGGGACAGGGACCAACTAATGAAAAACTGTTTTTT
TRBV2	TRBJ1-2	NA	NA	CASSEGVMGRHGYTF	TGTGCCAGCAGTGAGGGTGTCATGGGCCGTCATGGCTACACCTTC